The 7 T cell receptor beta chains presented below share a single source sample, sequenced in a study of blood T cell repertoires in COVID-19. Assay: immunoSEQ multiplex PCR; the TCRdb copy retains only in-frame clones and omits some. This table holds approximately 51,000 clones, approximately 86% found once. Sequenced input: peripheral blood. These TCRs come from a man aged 40-55 years with active COVID-19.

The chain has TRBV12-5 and TRBJ2-3; TRBD2 matches 7 bases. CDR3 length: 19 residues. CDR1 and CDR2 from the germline V gene are LGHNT and FRNRAP. V lost 0 bases and J lost 1; bases outside the gene matches: 13. For the CDR3, the DNA is TGTGCTAGTGGTTTGGTAATTCCCTTTGAACGGGAGGGCACAGATACGCAGTATTTT. Its protein product is CASGLVIPFEREGTDTQYF.

This chain links TRBV20-1 with TRBJ1-1; D is uncertain. CDR1 and CDR2 (germline): DFQATT, SNEGSKA (reference sequence). CDR3 length: 12 residues. Trimming took 6 bases from V and 5 from J, leaving 13 bases between them. The CDR3, as DNA: TGCAGTGCGAGTAAACAGAATACTGAAGCTTTCTTT. This gives the protein CSASKQNTEAFF.

The V gene is TRBV28, the J gene TRBJ1-5; D remains ambiguous. The CDR3 has 15 residues. Germline CDR1 reads MDHEN; CDR2 reads SYDVKM. Trimming removed 4 bases from V and 7 bases from J, with 17 bases in between. CDR3 region: CASSSPTGSGQPQHF. DNA for the CDR3: TGTGCCAGCAGTTCCCCCACGGGGAGTGGCCAGCCCCAGCATTTT. Full variable domain (outside the CDR3, taken from reference TRBV28 and TRBJ1-5): DVKVTQSSRYLVKRTGEKVFLECVQDMDHENMFWYRQDPGLGLRLIYFSYDVKMKEKGDIPEGYSVSREKKERFSLILESASTNQTSMYLCASSSPTGSGQPQHFGDGTRLSIL.

Remarks on this clone: The junction and the germline gene differ at one end; a read error may be behind it. The gene calls are TRBV11-2 and TRBJ1-2; 8 positions agree with TRBD1. CDR3 length equals 13 residues. Germline V CDR1 and CDR2: SGHAT, FQNNGV. The CDR3 nucleotides are TGTGCCAGCAGCGTAGACAGGGGACACGGCTACACCTTC. It codes for CASSVDRGHGYTF. The complete variable domain, with remaining parts taken from reference TRBV11-2 and TRBJ1-2, reads EAGVAQSPRYKIIEKRQSVAFWCNPISGHATLYWYQQILGQGPKLLIQFQNNGVVDDSQLPKDRFSAERLKGVDSTLKIQPAKLEDSAVYLCASSVDRGHGYTFGSGTRLTVV.

This clone was counted a single time. The gene calls are TRBV27 and TRBJ1-5; the D gene is possibly TRBD1 (5 bases). V gave up 3 bases and J gave up 6 bases, with 12 bases separating them. Germline-derived CDR1 and CDR2 are MNHEY and SMNVEV (reference sequence). CDR3 length: 14 amino acids. In DNA form, the CDR3 reads TGTGCCAGCAGTTTTTCAGGGTGGTCTCAGCCCCAGCATTTT. Translated, it gives CASSFSGWSQPQHF.

V is TRBV19 and J is TRBJ2-7, with D tentatively TRBD2 (7 bases). Trimming stripped 3 bases from V and 7 bases from J, with 19 bases between. The CDR3 length is 15 residues. From germline, CDR1 is LNHDA and CDR2 SQIVND (reference sequence). The CDR3 coding sequence is TGTGCCAGTAGTATCAGCGGGGCAGGGGCAGGGGAGCAGTACTTC. Translation: CASSISGAGAGEQYF.

The chain combines TRBV18 with TRBJ1-6; TRBD1 agrees at 12 bases. The CDR3 runs to 16 residues. V lost 5 bases and J lost 10; bases outside the gene matches: 9. Germline CDR1 and CDR2: KGHSH and LQKENI. The CDR3 DNA follows: TGTGCCAGCTCAGGGACAGGGGGCGGAGTAGGCTCACCCCTCCACTTT. This translates into CASSGTGGGVGSPLHF.